This TCR beta chain is drawn from a study of cytomegalovirus exposure and HLA in healthy donors. The approximately 130-subject validation cohort, separate from the approximately 670-subject first cohort, included the donors. J was trimmed by 0 bases and V by 4 bases; bases with no gene match: 6. The length of the CDR3 is 16 residues. Germline V CDR1 and CDR2: MNHNS, SASEGT. To note about this clone: Antigen specificity is unknown.

The table came from immunoSEQ multiplex PCR; TCRdb's copy has only in-frame clones and leaves some out. The sample has around 160,000 clones; roughly 89% are singletons. Notes on the study in general: The investigators catalogued 150 to 200 TCR beta chains as cytomegalovirus-associated.

Sequencing was done on a sample of PBMCs. V gene TRBV6-1 combines with J gene TRBJ1-1, with 9 positions matching TRBD1. This receptor was taken from a young woman in good health and CMV-seropositive. The CDR3 region has the DNA TGTGCCAGCAGTGGCGGGACAGGGAATATGAACACTGAAGCTTTCTTT. This sequence encodes CASSGGTGNMNTEAFF.